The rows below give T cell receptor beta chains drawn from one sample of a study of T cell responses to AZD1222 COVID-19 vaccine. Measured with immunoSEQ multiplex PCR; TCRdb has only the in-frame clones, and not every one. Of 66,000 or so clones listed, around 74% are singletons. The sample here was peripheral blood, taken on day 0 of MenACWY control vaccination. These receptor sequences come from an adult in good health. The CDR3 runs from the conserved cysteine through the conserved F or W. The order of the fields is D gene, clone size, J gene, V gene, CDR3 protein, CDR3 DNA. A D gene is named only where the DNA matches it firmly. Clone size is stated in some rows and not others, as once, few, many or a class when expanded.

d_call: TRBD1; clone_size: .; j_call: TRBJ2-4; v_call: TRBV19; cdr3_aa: CASSIDVGQGDIQYF; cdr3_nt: TGTGCCAGTAGTATAGATGTAGGGCAGGGGGACATTCAGTACTTC
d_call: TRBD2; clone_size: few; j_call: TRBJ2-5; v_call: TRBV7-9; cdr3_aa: CASSFGFGGDQTQYF; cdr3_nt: TGTGCCAGCAGCTTCGGATTTGGGGGGGACCAGACCCAGTACTTC
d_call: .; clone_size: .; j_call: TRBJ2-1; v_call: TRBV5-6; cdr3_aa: CASSKNYNEQFF; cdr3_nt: TGTGCCAGCAGTAAAAACTACAATGAGCAGTTCTTC
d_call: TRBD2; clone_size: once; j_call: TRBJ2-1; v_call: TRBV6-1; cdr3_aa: CASSEGLAATKGQFF; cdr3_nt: TGTGCCAGCAGTGAAGGCCTAGCGGCAACCAAAGGGCAGTTCTTC
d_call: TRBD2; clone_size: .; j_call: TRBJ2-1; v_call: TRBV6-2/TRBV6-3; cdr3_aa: CASSLTSGEPNEQFF; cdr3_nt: TGTGCCAGCAGCCTGACTAGCGGGGAACCTAATGAGCAGTTCTTC
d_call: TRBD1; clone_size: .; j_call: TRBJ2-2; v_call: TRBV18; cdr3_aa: CASSRRQGADTGELFF; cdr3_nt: TGTGCCAGCTCACGACGACAGGGGGCAGACACCGGGGAGCTGTTTTTT
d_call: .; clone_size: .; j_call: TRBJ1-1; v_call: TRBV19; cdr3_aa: CASSISQGRKTEAFF; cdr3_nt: TGTGCCAGTAGTATAAGCCAGGGGAGGAAGACTGAAGCTTTCTTT
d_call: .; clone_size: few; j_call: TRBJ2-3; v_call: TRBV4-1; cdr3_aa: CASSQGTSDTQYF; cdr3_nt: TGCGCCAGCAGCCAAGGGACTTCAGATACGCAGTATTTT
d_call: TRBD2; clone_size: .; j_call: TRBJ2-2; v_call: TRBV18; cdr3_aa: CASSPVASGTGELFF; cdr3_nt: TGTGCCAGCTCACCGGTTGCTAGCGGCACCGGGGAGCTGTTTTTT
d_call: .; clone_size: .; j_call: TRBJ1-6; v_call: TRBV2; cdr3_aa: CASSEVVGVTNSPLHF; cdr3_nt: TGTGCCAGCAGTGAAGTTGTAGGAGTGACTAATTCACCCCTCCACTTT
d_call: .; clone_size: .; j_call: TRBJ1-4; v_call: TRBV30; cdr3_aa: CAWSVIRGQDNEKLFF; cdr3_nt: TGTGCCTGGAGTGTAATAAGGGGACAAGATAATGAAAAACTGTTTTTT
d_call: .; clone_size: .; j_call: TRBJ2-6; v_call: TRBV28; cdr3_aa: CASSLDSGANVLTF; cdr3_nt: TGTGCCAGCAGTTTAGACTCTGGGGCCAACGTCCTGACTTTC
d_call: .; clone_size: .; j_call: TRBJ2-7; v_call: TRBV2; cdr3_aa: CASSPRSYEQYF; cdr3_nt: TGTGCCAGCAGTCCGAGGTCCTACGAGCAGTACTTC
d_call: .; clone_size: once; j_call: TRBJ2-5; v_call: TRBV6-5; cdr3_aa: CASSYSSGVGTQYF; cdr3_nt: TGTGCCAGCAGTTACTCCTCCGGGGTAGGGACCCAGTACTTC
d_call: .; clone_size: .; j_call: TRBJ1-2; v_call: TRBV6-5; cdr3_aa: CASKLDYGYTF; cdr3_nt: TGTGCCAGCAAGCTAGACTATGGCTACACCTTC
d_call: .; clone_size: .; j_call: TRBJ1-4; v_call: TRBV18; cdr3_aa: CASSRYSDRGRDEGVKLFF; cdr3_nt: TGTGCCAGCTCACGGTACTCCGACAGAGGAAGGGACGAGGGGGTTAAACTGTTTTTT
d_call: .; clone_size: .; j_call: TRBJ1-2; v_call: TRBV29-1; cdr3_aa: CSVEPPGGAYGYTF; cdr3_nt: TGCAGCGTTGAACCCCCTGGGGGGGCCTATGGCTACACCTTC
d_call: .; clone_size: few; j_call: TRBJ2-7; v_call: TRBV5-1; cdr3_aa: CASSPLGDGGYEQYF; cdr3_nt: TGCGCCAGCAGCCCCCTGGGGGACGGGGGCTACGAGCAGTACTTC
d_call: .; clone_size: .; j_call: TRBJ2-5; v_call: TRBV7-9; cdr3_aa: CASSSGRTETQYF; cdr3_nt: TGTGCCAGCAGCTCCGGACGGACGGAGACCCAGTACTTC
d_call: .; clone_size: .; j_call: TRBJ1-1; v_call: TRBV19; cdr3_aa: CASSPVRENTEAFF; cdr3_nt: TGTGCCAGTAGCCCCGTAAGGGAAAACACTGAAGCTTTCTTT
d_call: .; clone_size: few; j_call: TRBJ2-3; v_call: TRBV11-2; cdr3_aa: CASSLRHLGKTSTDTQYF; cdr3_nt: TGTGCCAGCAGCTTACGCCACCTGGGGAAAACTAGCACAGATACGCAGTATTTT
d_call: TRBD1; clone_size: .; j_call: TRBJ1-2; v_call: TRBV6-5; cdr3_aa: CASNLGQLTGYTF; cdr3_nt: TGTGCCAGCAACCTGGGACAGTTAACTGGCTACACCTTC
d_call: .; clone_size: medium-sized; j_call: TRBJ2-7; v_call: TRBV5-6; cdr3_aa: CASSPQGGEQYF; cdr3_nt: TGTGCCAGCAGCCCCCAGGGTGGGGAGCAGTACTTC
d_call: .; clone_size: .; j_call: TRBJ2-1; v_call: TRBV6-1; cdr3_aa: CASSEGGHPYNEQFF; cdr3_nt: TGTGCCAGCAGTGAGGGGGGACATCCCTACAATGAGCAGTTCTTC
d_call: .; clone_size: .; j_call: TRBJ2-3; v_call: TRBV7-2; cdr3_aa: CASSLGTGRADTQYF; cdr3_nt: TGTGCCAGCAGCTTAGGGACAGGGAGGGCAGATACGCAGTATTTT
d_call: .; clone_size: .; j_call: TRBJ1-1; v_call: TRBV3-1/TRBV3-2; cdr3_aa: CASSYKTNTEAFF; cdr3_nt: TGTGCCAGCAGCTACAAAACGAACACTGAAGCTTTCTTT
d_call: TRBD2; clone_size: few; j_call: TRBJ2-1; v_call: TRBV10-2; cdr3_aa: CASGLAGTRAQFF; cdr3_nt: TGCGCCAGTGGACTAGCGGGGACTCGCGCGCAGTTCTTC
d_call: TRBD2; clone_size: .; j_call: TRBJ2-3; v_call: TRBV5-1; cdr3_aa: CASSIGLGGTDTQYF; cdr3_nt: TGCGCCAGCAGCATCGGACTAGGGGGCACAGATACGCAGTATTTT
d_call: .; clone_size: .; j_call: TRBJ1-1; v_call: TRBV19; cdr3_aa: CASSPQQSENTEAFF; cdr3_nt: TGTGCCAGTAGTCCCCAGCAGTCCGAGAACACTGAAGCTTTCTTT
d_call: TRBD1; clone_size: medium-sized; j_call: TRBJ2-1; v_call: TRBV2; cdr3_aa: CASSDGTEDEQFF; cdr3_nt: TGTGCCAGCAGCGACGGGACAGAGGATGAGCAGTTCTTC
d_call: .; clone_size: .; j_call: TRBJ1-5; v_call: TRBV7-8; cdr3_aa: CASSWSGTDQPQHF; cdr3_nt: TGTGCCAGCAGCTGGTCAGGGACGGATCAGCCCCAGCATTTT
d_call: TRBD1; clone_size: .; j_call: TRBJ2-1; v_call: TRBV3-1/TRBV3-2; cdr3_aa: CASSQAGQNNEQFF; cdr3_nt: TGTGCCAGCAGCCAAGCGGGACAGAACAATGAGCAGTTCTTC
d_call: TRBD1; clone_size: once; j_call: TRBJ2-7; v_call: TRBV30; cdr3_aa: CAWKTGVDEQYF; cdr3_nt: TGTGCCTGGAAGACAGGGGTCGACGAGCAGTACTTC
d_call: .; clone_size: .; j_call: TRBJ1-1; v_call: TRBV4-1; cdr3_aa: CASSQGVGWEAFF; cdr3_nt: TGCGCCAGCAGCCAAGGGGTCGGATGGGAAGCTTTCTTT
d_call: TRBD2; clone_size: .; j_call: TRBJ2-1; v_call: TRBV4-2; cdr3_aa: CASSRVGVAGGYNEQFF; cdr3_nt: TGTGCCAGCAGCCGAGTTGGGGTAGCGGGGGGGTACAATGAGCAGTTCTTC
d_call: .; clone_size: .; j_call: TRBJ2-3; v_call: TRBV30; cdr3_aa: CAWSTPWSGNRDTQYF; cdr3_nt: TGTGCCTGGAGTACCCCCTGGTCAGGGAATCGCGATACGCAGTATTTT
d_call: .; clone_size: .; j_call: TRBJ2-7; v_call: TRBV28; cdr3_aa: CASSLRGLAYEQYF; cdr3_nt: TGTGCCAGCAGTTTAAGGGGCTTAGCCTACGAGCAGTACTTC
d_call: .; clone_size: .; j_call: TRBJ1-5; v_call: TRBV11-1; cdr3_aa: CASTYFEETSNQPQHF; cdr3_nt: TGTGCCAGCACCTACTTCGAGGAAACGAGCAATCAGCCCCAGCATTTT
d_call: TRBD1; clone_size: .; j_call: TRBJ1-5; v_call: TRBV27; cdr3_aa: CASSLQGSNQPQHF; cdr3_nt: TGTGCCAGCAGTCTACAGGGGAGCAATCAGCCCCAGCATTTT
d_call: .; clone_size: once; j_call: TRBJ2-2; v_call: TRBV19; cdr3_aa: CASSIGGAPTGELFF; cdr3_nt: TGTGCCAGTAGTATTGGCGGGGCTCCCACCGGGGAGCTGTTTTTT
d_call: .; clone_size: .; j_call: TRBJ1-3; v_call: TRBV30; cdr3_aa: CAWSHLSGNTIYF; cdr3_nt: TGTGCCTGGAGCCACCTTTCTGGAAACACCATATATTTT
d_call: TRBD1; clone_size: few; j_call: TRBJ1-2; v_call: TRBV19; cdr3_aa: CASSIDLFTAGQGLNYGYTF; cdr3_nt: TGTGCCAGTAGTATAGATTTATTCACGGCGGGACAGGGTTTGAACTATGGCTACACCTTC
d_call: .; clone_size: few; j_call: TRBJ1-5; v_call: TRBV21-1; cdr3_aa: CASRPQRGYNQPQHF; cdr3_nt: TGTGCCAGCAGGCCACAGCGCGGATATAATCAGCCCCAGCATTTT
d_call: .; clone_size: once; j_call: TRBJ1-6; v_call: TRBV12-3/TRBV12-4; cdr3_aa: CASSLIRGPLHF; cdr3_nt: TGTGCCAGCAGTTTAATCCGAGGACCCCTCCACTTT